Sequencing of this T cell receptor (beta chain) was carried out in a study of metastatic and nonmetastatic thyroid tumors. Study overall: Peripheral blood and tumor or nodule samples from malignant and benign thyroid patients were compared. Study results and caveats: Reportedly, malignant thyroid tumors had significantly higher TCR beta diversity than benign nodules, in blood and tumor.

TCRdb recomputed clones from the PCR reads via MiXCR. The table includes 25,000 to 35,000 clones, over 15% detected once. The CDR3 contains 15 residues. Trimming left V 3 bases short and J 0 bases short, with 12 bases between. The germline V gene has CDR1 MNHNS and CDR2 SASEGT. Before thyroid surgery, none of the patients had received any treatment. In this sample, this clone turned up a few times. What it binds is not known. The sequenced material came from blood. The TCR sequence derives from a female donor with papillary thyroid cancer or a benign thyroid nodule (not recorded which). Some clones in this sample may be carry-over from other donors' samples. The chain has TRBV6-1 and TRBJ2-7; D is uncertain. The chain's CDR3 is CASSDSCTVSYEQYF. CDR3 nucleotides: TGTGCCAGCAGTGACTCCTGTACAGTCTCCTACGAGCAGTACTTC.